A selection of T cell receptor beta chains follows, all from one sample in a study of CD8+CD57+ T cells in acquired aplastic anemia. TCRdb itself ran the reads through MiXCR, one entry per CDR3 protein. The table lists about 470,000 distinct CDR3 sequences, approximately 33% of them singletons. The sample taken for sequencing was sorted CD4+, CD8+, or CD8+CD57+ T cells (not recorded which) from PBMCs. The receptors stem from a human donor with aplastic anemia. Each CDR3 is given with its conserved first and last residue. A D gene is named only where the DNA matches it firmly. Clone size is stated in some rows and not others, as once, few, many or a class when expanded.

- TRBJ1-2 TRBD1 TRBV5-5 16 TGTGCCAGCAGCTTAACTGACAGGGATAAATACTATGGCTACACCTTC CASSLTDRDKYYGYTF
- TRBJ2-3 TRBD2 TRBV7-3 14 TGTGCCAGCAGCTCCTTGGCTAGCGGAGATACGCAGTATTTT CASSSLASGDTQYF
many TRBJ2-5 TRBD2 TRBV9 16 TGTGCCAGCACCGTCGGCCTAGCGGGATTAGGAGAGACCCAGTACTTC CASTVGLAGLGETQYF
- TRBJ2-2 - TRBV9 15 TGTGCCAGCAGCCCGCCCGGGGCCCACACCGGGGAGCTGTTTTTT CASSPPGAHTGELFF
many TRBJ2-3 - TRBV29-1 16 TGCAGCGTGGCCCGCCTTGGCGGAGGGCCGTCAGATACGCAGTATTTT CSVARLGGGPSDTQYF
few TRBJ1-1 TRBD1 TRBV19 16 TGTGCCAGTAGTATCAAACAGGGGAGTCGTGGAACTGAAGCTTTCTTT CASSIKQGSRGTEAFF
many TRBJ1-1 - TRBV3-1 13 TGTGCCAGCAGCCAACTCGAAAACACTGAAGCTTTCTTT CASSQLENTEAFF
many TRBJ1-1 - TRBV7-2 13 TGTGCCAGCAGCTTAGCGTTTGGGTATGAAGCTTTCTTT CASSLAFGYEAFF
- TRBJ1-1 TRBD1 TRBV5-1 14 TGCGCCAGCAGCGCGGGACAGGGGATCACTGAAGCTTTCTTT CASSAGQGITEAFF
many TRBJ1-1 - TRBV10-3 13 TGTGCCATCAGTGAGTCGGGGGGTGCTGAAGCTTTCTTT CAISESGGAEAFF
- TRBJ1-2 TRBD1 TRBV6-1 15 TGTGCCAGCTATGATACGGGACAGGTTAACTATGGCTACACCTTC CASYDTGQVNYGYTF
- TRBJ2-1 TRBD1 TRBV19 16 TGTGCCAGTAGTGCCTCCCTACGGGACAGAGTTAATGAGCAGTTCTTC CASSASLRDRVNEQFF
many TRBJ2-3 TRBD2 TRBV9 16 TGTGCCAGCAGCGTAGTCGGAGCGGGGGGACCAGATACGCAGTATTTT CASSVVGAGGPDTQYF
- TRBJ2-4 - TRBV20-1 13 TGCAGTGCTAGATCAGAGACAGAAAACATTCAGTACTTC CSARSETENIQYF
- TRBJ1-5 - TRBV11-2 17 TGTGCCAGCAGCTTATGGTGTGGGAAGTCGAGCAATCAGCCCCAGCATTTT CASSLWCGKSSNQPQHF
many TRBJ2-1 TRBD2 TRBV7-8 12 TGTGGGAGCGGGGTAACCTACAATGAGCAGTTCTTC CGSGVTYNEQFF
few TRBJ1-6 - TRBV6-5 16 TGTGCCAGCAGTTGGGTTAGGGTGCTCGAAAATTCACCCCTCCACTTT CASSWVRVLENSPLHF
many TRBJ1-2 - TRBV20-1 12 TGCAGTGCGCCGACCGCTAACTATGGCTACACCTTC CSAPTANYGYTF
few TRBJ2-7 - TRBV7-2 12 TGTGCCAGCACGCTAGGTGGACACGAGCAGTACTTC CASTLGGHEQYF
once TRBJ1-1 - TRBV5-8 13 TGTGCCAGCAGCTTAGCTAACAGCCTAGAAGCTTTCTTT CASSLANSLEAFF
many TRBJ2-2 - TRBV15 18 TGTGCCACCAGCAGAGATTGGGCGGCAGCCTCGAACACCGGGGAGCTGTTTTTT CATSRDWAAASNTGELFF
- TRBJ1-2 - TRBV2 15 TGTGCCAGCAGTTTTGTCGGGGGGGGGGGTTATGGCTACACCTTC CASSFVGGGGYGYTF
few TRBJ2-7 TRBD2 TRBV5-8 16 TGTGCCAGCAGCCTGGCGGCGGGAGGGCCCTATCGCGAGCAGTACTTC CASSLAAGGPYREQYF
- TRBJ1-1 - TRBV19 12 TGTGCCAGTAGTATCGAGAGGGGCGAAGCTTTCTTT CASSIERGEAFF
few TRBJ2-2 - TRBV5-1 16 TGCGCCAGCAGCTCCGGGACCCACCAAATCACCGGGGAGCTGTTTTTT CASSSGTHQITGELFF
- TRBJ1-3 - TRBV2 17 TGTGCCAGCAGTTTCAGGCTACAGGGTGTGAAAGGAAACACCATATATTTT CASSFRLQGVKGNTIYF
- TRBJ2-7 - TRBV19 14 TGTGCCAGTAGTATAGTCCGGGGGGCGAGAGAGCAGTACTTC CASSIVRGAREQYF
once TRBJ2-3 - TRBV20-1 15 TGCAGTGCTCCTCGGTCGGACATTGGTCGAGATACGCAGTATTTT CSAPRSDIGRDTQYF
- TRBJ1-2 - TRBV2 17 TGTGCCAGCAGTTTATCGTGGGGTCGACAAACGCACTATGGCTACACCTTC CASSLSWGRQTHYGYTF
many TRBJ1-6 - TRBV7-8 15 TGTGCCAGCAGCTTAGACCCGGGAAATAATTCACCCCTCCACTTT CASSLDPGNNSPLHF
many TRBJ1-5 - TRBV15 17 TGTGCCACCAGCAGAGATTTTCAAGGGTACGACAATCAGCCCCAGCATTTT CATSRDFQGYDNQPQHF
- TRBJ1-1 - TRBV10-3 16 TGTGCCATCAGTTACACAGACAGGCCGGCCCTCGTTGAAGCTTTCTTT CAISYTDRPALVEAFF
many TRBJ2-3 - TRBV5-1 11 TGCGCCAGCAGAACGGGCAATACGCAGTATTTT CASRTGNTQYF
few TRBJ2-7 TRBD2 TRBV6-2/TRBV6-3 16 TGTGCCAGCAGTACTGGGATTGGACTAGCGGGGTACGAGCAGTACTTC CASSTGIGLAGYEQYF
- TRBJ1-3 - TRBV6-1 17 TGTGCCAGCAAGAAGTTCAGGGTAGGGGACTCTGGAAACACCATATATTTT CASKKFRVGDSGNTIYF
many TRBJ2-7 - TRBV4-1 13 TGCGCCAGCAGCCAGCTAAGCAGCTACGAGCAGTACTTC CASSQLSSYEQYF
- TRBJ2-3 - TRBV20-1 16 TGCAGTGCTAGAGATCGTTACGCAGATTTCACAGATACGCAGTATTTT CSARDRYADFTDTQYF
- TRBJ2-2 TRBD2 TRBV25-1 15 TGTGCCAGCAGTTACTCGGGACTAGGATTCGGGGAGCTGTTTTTT CASSYSGLGFGELFF
- TRBJ2-7 - TRBV15 15 TGTGCCACCAGCAGAGCAGGGGGGAGTTGGTACGAGCAGTACTTC CATSRAGGSWYEQYF
- TRBJ1-1 - TRBV14 14 TGTGCCAGCAGCCACCGTAGGGAGGTCACTGAAGCTTTCTTT CASSHRREVTEAFF
few TRBJ1-3 - TRBV6-1 15 TGTGCCAGCAGTACCCTCGGAGGGTCTGGAAACACCATATATTTT CASSTLGGSGNTIYF
- TRBJ2-6 TRBD1 TRBV19 15 TGTGCCAGTAGTGGGACAGCTCGAGGGGCCAACGTCCTGACTTTC CASSGTARGANVLTF